A selection of T cell receptor beta chains follows, all from one sample in a study of blood T cells in healthy people across ages. TCRdb reanalysed the 5' RACE reads using MiXCR and keeps one entry per CDR3 protein. The sample shows about 1.4 million distinct CDR3 sequences, around 59% of them seen only once. Sequencing was performed on blood. These receptors all stem from a man younger than 35 in good health. The CDR3 runs from the conserved cysteine through the conserved F or W. The order of the fields is V gene, clone size, J gene, D gene, CDR3 DNA, CDR3 protein. The D gene is left open where the match is weak. Not every row has a clone size; where given, it reads once, few, many or a size class.

TRBV6-2/TRBV6-3	-	TRBJ1-1	-	TGTGCCAGCAGTTACTGGCAGGGAGGAACTGAAGCTTTCTTT	CASSYWQGGTEAFF
TRBV12-3/TRBV12-4	-	TRBJ2-3	-	TGTGCCAGCAGTTACAGAGCTAGCACAGATACGCAGTATTTT	CASSYRASTDTQYF
TRBV10-3	few	TRBJ2-7	-	TGTGCCATCAGGGAGGACGATGCCTACGAGCAGTACTTC	CAIREDDAYEQYF
TRBV4-2	-	TRBJ2-1	TRBD2	TGTGCCAGCAGCCAAGATGAAAGCGGGGGAGGAAATGAGCAGTTCTTC	CASSQDESGGGNEQFF
TRBV20-1	-	TRBJ2-5	-	TGCAGTGCTAGAGCCCTCAGGGTCCGAGAGACCCAGTACTTC	CSARALRVRETQYF
TRBV7-2	few	TRBJ2-7	TRBD2	TGTGCCAGCAGCTACACTAGCGTGCAGTACTTC	CASSYTSVQYF
TRBV20-1	-	TRBJ2-1	TRBD2	TGCAGTGCTAGAGATGAGCGGGAGTACAATGAGCAGTTCTTC	CSARDEREYNEQFF
TRBV10-2	-	TRBJ2-3	TRBD2	TGCGCCAGCAGTGAGATCGCGGGACTACTCACAGATACGCAGTATTTT	CASSEIAGLLTDTQYF
TRBV11-2	-	TRBJ1-1	-	TGTGCCAGCAGCTTCTTTCCCGTCGAAGCTACCTCGAACACTGAAGCTTTCTTT	CASSFFPVEATSNTEAFF
TRBV30	-	TRBJ1-5	-	TGTGCCTGGGAAAACCAACAGGGACAGCCCCAGCATTTT	CAWENQQGQPQHF
TRBV6-6	-	TRBJ1-2	-	TGTGCCAGCGGGGAATTGTATGGCTACACCTTC	CASGELYGYTF
TRBV4-3	-	TRBJ2-7	TRBD1	TGCGCCAGCAGCCAAGGCGCGGGACAGGGCTACGAGCAGTACTTC	CASSQGAGQGYEQYF
TRBV28	-	TRBJ2-3	-	TGTGCCAGCAGTGCCCCTTCCTCGAAGCCACAGTTGGATACGCAGTATTTT	CASSAPSSKPQLDTQYF
TRBV6-2/TRBV6-3	-	TRBJ2-1	-	TGTGCCATCGCCGACTCTTCCTACAATGAGCAGTTCTTC	CAIADSSYNEQFF
TRBV28	-	TRBJ2-5	TRBD1	TGTGCCAGCAGTCCTCAAAGGTGGGACAGACAAGAGACCCAGTACTTC	CASSPQRWDRQETQYF
TRBV9	few	TRBJ2-7	-	TGTGCCAGCAGCGTAGGGGCAGGGAGCGAGCAGTACTTC	CASSVGAGSEQYF
TRBV5-1	-	TRBJ2-1	-	TGCGCCAGCAGCTTAGCGGCTCTATCTCGAGATGAGCGGTTCTTC	CASSLAALSRDERFF
TRBV6-5	-	TRBJ2-7	TRBD2	TGTGCCAGCAGTTATCGCTCTGCGACTAGCGGGGCCTACGAGCAGTACTTC	CASSYRSATSGAYEQYF
TRBV29-1	-	TRBJ2-5	-	TGCAGCGTTCAATCCAGGGTTCGGGAGACCCAGTACTTC	CSVQSRVRETQYF
TRBV10-3	-	TRBJ2-3	TRBD1	TGTGCCATCAGTGACATGGTGAGGACAGGGGCAACAGATACGCAGTATTTT	CAISDMVRTGATDTQYF
TRBV7-9	-	TRBJ1-6	-	TGTGCCAGCAGCTTAGTAGGGCAGAATAATTCACCCCTCCACTTT	CASSLVGQNNSPLHF
TRBV4-3	few	TRBJ1-5	-	TGCGCCAGCAGCCAAGATAGTTTTAAGAATCAGCCCCAGCATTTT	CASSQDSFKNQPQHF
TRBV2	-	TRBJ2-7	-	TGTGCCAGCAGTGTAACCGGCCCCTACGAGCAGTACTTC	CASSVTGPYEQYF
TRBV29-1	few	TRBJ1-1	-	TGCAGCGTTGAAGGGAGGCAGAAACTAGAAGCTTTCTTT	CSVEGRQKLEAFF
TRBV5-1	few	TRBJ1-4	-	TGCGCCAGCAGCTGGAGGGCTGCAACTAATGAAAAACTGTTTTTT	CASSWRAATNEKLFF
TRBV6-1	-	TRBJ2-1	TRBD1	TGTGCCAGTAGGGGGTGGGACAGCGAGTACAATGAGCAGTTCTTC	CASRGWDSEYNEQFF
TRBV3-1	-	TRBJ2-7	-	TGTGCCAGCAGCCACGTAGTCGGTACCTACGAGCAGTACTTC	CASSHVVGTYEQYF
TRBV6-1	-	TRBJ1-5	-	TGTGCCAGCAGTGAAGACGGGACATGGCTCAATCAGCCCCAGCATTTT	CASSEDGTWLNQPQHF
TRBV10-3	-	TRBJ2-6	TRBD1	TGTGCCATCAGTGATGGGGACAGGTTCTCTGGGGCCAACGTCCTGACTTTC	CAISDGDRFSGANVLTF
TRBV20-1	-	TRBJ2-7	TRBD2	TGCAGTGCCATACCACTAGCGGGAGACTCCTACGAGCAGTACTTC	CSAIPLAGDSYEQYF
TRBV28	once	TRBJ1-2	-	TGTGCCAGCAGGATCGCGGTTAACTATGGCTACACCTTC	CASRIAVNYGYTF
TRBV10-3	-	TRBJ1-1	-	TGTGCCCCCTCCCTCCAGAATCTGGAGGGGACTGAAGCTTTCTTT	CAPSLQNLEGTEAFF
TRBV4-1	few	TRBJ1-1	-	TGCGCCAGCAGCCAAGACAGGGGCGCTGAAGCTTTCTTT	CASSQDRGAEAFF
TRBV27	-	TRBJ2-7	TRBD2	TGTGCCAGCAGTTTAGTTCCGGGAGGAGGGAATGAGCAGTACTTC	CASSLVPGGGNEQYF
TRBV4-3	-	TRBJ2-6	-	-	CASSQVFGSGANVLTF
TRBV10-2	-	TRBJ2-3	-	TGCGCCAGCCTGGAGTTTATTAGCACAGATACGCAGTATTTT	CASLEFISTDTQYF
TRBV21-1	-	TRBJ2-1	-	TGTGCCAGCAGCAAACGGACAGATCAAGAGACCCAGTTCTTC	CASSKRTDQETQFF
TRBV11-2	-	TRBJ2-5	-	TGTGCCAGCAGCTTAGAAGCACGAAACCAAGAGACCCAGTACTTC	CASSLEARNQETQYF
TRBV27	-	TRBJ1-1	-	TGTGCCAGCAATAACCAGGGGCACGCTGAAGCTTTCTTT	CASNNQGHAEAFF
TRBV10-2	-	TRBJ1-4	-	TGCGCCAGCAGTGAGTCACGAGAGGGAAGTGAAAAACTGTTTTTT	CASSESREGSEKLFF
TRBV6-5	-	TRBJ1-1	-	TGTGCCAGCAGTCGAGGGGACCGATGGAACGCTGAAGCTTTCTTT	CASSRGDRWNAEAFF
TRBV6-2/TRBV6-3	-	TRBJ2-1	TRBD1	TGTGCCAGCAGTTACACCCCGGGACAGGGGGCTTACAATGAGCAGTTCTTC	CASSYTPGQGAYNEQFF
TRBV5-1	few	TRBJ2-1	-	TGCGCCAGCAGCTTGGAGGTTGGCTACAATGAGCAGTTCTTC	CASSLEVGYNEQFF
TRBV20-1	-	TRBJ2-5	TRBD2	TGCAGTCCCCTAGCGGGGGGCGGGAGAGAGACCCAGTACTTC	CSPLAGGGRETQYF
TRBV29-1	once	TRBJ1-2	-	TGCAGCGTTGACAGTCCTGGCTATGGCTACACCTTC	CSVDSPGYGYTF
TRBV20-1	-	TRBJ1-1	-	TGCAGTGCCCACGGACGGTTGAACACTGAAGCTTTCTTT	CSAHGRLNTEAFF
TRBV5-1	-	TRBJ2-1	TRBD2	TGCGCCAGCAGCCACACTAGCGGCCTTATCAGCTCCTACAATGAGCAGTTCTTC	CASSHTSGLISSYNEQFF
TRBV5-1	-	TRBJ1-5	-	TGCGCCAGCAGCTTAGCCCTTAGGGAGGCTAATCAGCCCCAGCATTTT	CASSLALREANQPQHF
TRBV6-6	-	TRBJ1-2	-	TGTGCCAGCAGTTACGGTTCGAATGAGGGCTACACCTTC	CASSYGSNEGYTF
TRBV27	-	TRBJ1-6	TRBD1	TGTGCCAGCAGTTTTAGGGGGCCATATTCACCCCTCCACTTT	CASSFRGPYSPLHF
TRBV5-5	-	TRBJ2-2	-	TGTGCCAGCACTCTGGAGGGGGGGCCCGGGGAGCTGTTTTTT	CASTLEGGPGELFF
TRBV5-8	-	TRBJ1-1	TRBD1	TGTGCCAGCAGCGCGGACAGGATAGATGAAGCTTTCTTT	CASSADRIDEAFF
TRBV12-3/TRBV12-4	-	TRBJ2-5	-	TGTGCCAGCAACGAGAGGGGTCCCGGTGGGACCCAGTACTTC	CASNERGPGGTQYF
TRBV12-3/TRBV12-4	-	TRBJ2-4	TRBD1	TGTGCCAGCGGGGGACAGGGCCTTGACATTCAGTACTTC	CASGGQGLDIQYF
TRBV29-1	-	TRBJ2-7	-	TGCAGCGTTGACCGCAGGGTATCCTACAATGAGCAGTACTTC	CSVDRRVSYNEQYF